This TCR beta chain was found in a study of CD8 T cells in ankylosing spondylitis. This clonotype was detected once. What it binds is unknown. MiXCR, run by TCRdb on the 5' RACE reads, gives a single entry per CDR3 protein. Of approximately 140,000 distinct CDR3 sequences listed, roughly 44% are singletons. V gave up 4 bases and J gave up 4 bases, with 11 bases separating them. Germline V CDR1 and CDR2: MNHEY, SVGEGT. This CDR3 region has 14 residues. Study conclusions and caveats: Ankylosing spondylitis blood seemed to carry a telltale TCR beta motif made of eight or nine highly homologous variants. It was reported that disease-linked clones were significantly enriched in matched ankylosing spondylitis synovial fluid.

The source of this sequence is a male donor with ankylosing spondylitis. Sample: synovial fluid, either unsorted or a sorted T cell fraction (not recorded which). The V and J genes are TRBV6-2 or TRBV6-3 and TRBJ2-1, with D unresolved. As DNA, the CDR3 is TGTGCCAGCAGTTCACCGCTCTCTTACAATGAGCAGTTCTTC. This translates into CASSSPLSYNEQFF.